The 27 T cell receptor beta chains reported below all come from one sample, sequenced in a study of cytomegalovirus exposure and HLA in healthy donors. Researchers ran the PCR with 60 Vbeta and 13 Jbeta primers. Repertoires were generated with immunoSEQ multiplex PCR, while TCRdb's copy carries only in-frame clones and drops some. Counted here are tens of thousands of clones, roughly 78% occurring once; the ten biggest clones make up 9% to 14%. Sequences were obtained from PBMCs. These receptors all come from a middle-aged woman in good health and CMV-seropositive.

The chain is built from TRBV2 and TRBJ1-4, with D uncertain. V lost 5 bases and J 8 bases, leaving 6 bases between the germline ends. This CDR3 is 11 amino acids long. CDR1 and CDR2 (germline): SNHLY, FYNNEI. CDR3 sequence: CASSRGEKLFF. The CDR3 region has the DNA TGTGCCAGCAGTAGAGGGGAAAAACTGTTTTTT.

For the CDR3, the DNA is TGTGCCAGCAGCTTGGACAGGACGAACACCGGGGAGCTGTTTTTT. It is translated as CASSLDRTNTGELFF. The chain uses TRBV6-1 and TRBJ2-2, with TRBD1 matching over 7 bases. The CDR3 contains 15 residues. The trim removed 6 bases at V and 0 bases at J, leaving 4 bases unmatched. From germline, CDR1 is MNHNS and CDR2 SASEGT.

The chain joins TRBV6-5 to TRBJ2-1, with 9 bases lining up with TRBD2. V gave up 6 bases and J gave up 2 bases; unmatched junction bases: 2. The CDR3 totals 14 residues. Per germline, CDR1 MNHEY and CDR2 SVGAGI. CDR3 DNA: TGTGCCAGCAGAAGGACTAGCGCCTACAATGAGCAGTTCTTC. Translation: CASRRTSAYNEQFF.

This chain connects TRBV18 to TRBJ1-1; 9 bases agree with TRBD1. V trimming: 3 bases; J trimming: 3 bases; junction bases outside the gene matches: 14. The CDR3 length is 18 residues. The germline V gene has CDR1 KGHSH and CDR2 LQKENI. CDR3 amino acids: CASSPRNRGPGGDTEAFF. Written as DNA, the CDR3 is TGTGCCAGCTCACCTCGAAACAGGGGGCCCGGGGGGGACACTGAAGCTTTCTTT.

This clone was counted only a few times. This rearrangement joins TRBV18 to TRBJ1-4; no definite D call. Germline V lookup: CDR1 KGHSH, CDR2 LQKENI. CDR3 length: 13 residues. The V end was cut by 3 bases, the J end by 4 bases, with 6 bases between. CDR3 loop: CASSPGLNEKLFF. DNA for the CDR3: TGTGCCAGCTCACCGGGCCTTAATGAAAAACTGTTTTTT. Looking up the rest from reference TRBV18 and TRBJ1-4 gives the full variable domain: NAGVMQNPRHLVRRRGQEARLRCSPMKGHSHVYWYRQLPEEGLKFMVYLQKENIIDESGMPKERFSAEFPKEGPSILRIQQVVRGDSAAYFCASSPGLNEKLFFGSGTQLSVL.

J is TRBJ2-1 and V is TRBV6-5; maybe TRBD2 (6 bases). The V and J ends lost 6 bases and 6 bases respectively, with 15 bases between them. This CDR3 contains 14 residues. Germline V gives CDR1 MNHEY, CDR2 SVGAGI. CDR3 sequence reads: CASSQRRRGNEQFF. CDR3 nucleotide sequence: TGTGCCAGCAGCCAACGTCGGAGGGGCAATGAGCAGTTCTTC.

The table lists this clone with a few counts. J is TRBJ2-7 and V is TRBV6-5; 8 nucleotides agree with TRBD1. This CDR3 has 14 amino acids. Germline CDR1 is MNHEY and CDR2 is SVGAGI. The junction had 1 base not matched to a gene; V was cut back by 2 bases and J by 1 base. This CDR3 reads CASSYRTGSYEQYF. The CDR3 bases are TGTGCCAGCAGTTACCGGACAGGGTCCTACGAGCAGTACTTC.

V usage is TRBV29-1 and J usage is TRBJ1-2; 12 bases agree with TRBD1. Germline CDR1 is SQVTM and CDR2 is ANQGSEA. The length of the CDR3 is 14 residues. J gave up 7 bases and V 4 bases, and 7 bases lay outside the gene matches. CDR3 coding DNA: TGCAGCGTTGGGTCGGGACAGGGGGCGGGTGGCTACACCTTC. Residues: CSVGSGQGAGGYTF.

This sequence joins TRBV7-3 and TRBJ1-5, with unresolved D. This CDR3 spans 13 amino acids. The V end was cut by 3 bases, the J end by 9 bases, with 12 bases between. Germline CDR1 is SGHTA and CDR2 is FQGTGA. Here the CDR3 DNA reads TGTGCCAGCAGCTTGGAGGGCTATGGGCCCCAGCATTTT. Translation: CASSLEGYGPQHF.

The CDR3 DNA is TGTGCCATCAGGGGGACAGGGTCGGGCACTGAAGCTTTCTTT. Translated, it gives CAIRGTGSGTEAFF. The rearrangement links TRBV10-3 to TRBJ1-1, with 9 bases lining up with TRBD1. The CDR3 totals 14 residues. Looked up from germline, CDR1 is ENHRY and CDR2 is SYGVKD. The J segment lost 4 bases and the V segment lost 6 bases, leaving 6 bases of the junction unmatched.

The rearrangement links TRBV7-2 to TRBJ1-4; possible D gene TRBD1, 6 bases. CDR1 is SGHTA and CDR2 is FQGNSA in the germline V gene. Trimming pared 3 bases from V and 3 bases from J, leaving 11 bases between. The CDR3 contains 15 residues. The CDR3 reads CASSFRGGPNEKLFF. Written as DNA, the CDR3 is TGTGCCAGCAGCTTCCGAGGGGGTCCTAATGAAAAACTGTTTTTT.

This sequence joins TRBV10-1 and TRBJ1-2, with 7 bases aligning to TRBD1. The CDR3 is 14 amino acids. Germline V gene lookup returns CDR1 WNHNN and CDR2 SYGVQD (reference sequence). V trimming: 7 bases; J trimming: 5 bases; junction bases outside the gene matches: 10. In DNA, the CDR3 is TGCGCCAGCACCTACGAGGGACAGACTTATGGCTACACCTTC. This gives the protein CASTYEGQTYGYTF.

CDR3 loop: CASSLWSGGTTGELFF. The CDR3 DNA follows: TGTGCCAGCAGCTTATGGAGCGGGGGGACAACTGGGGAGCTGTTTTTT. The V and J genes are TRBV7-2 and TRBJ2-2, with 9 bases lining up with TRBD2. Germline CDR1 reads SGHTA; CDR2 reads FQGNSA. J was trimmed by 8 bases and V by 2 bases; bases with no gene match: 9. There are 16 residues in the CDR3.

The J gene is TRBJ2-5, the V gene TRBV5-1, with TRBD2 matching 9 bases. V gave up 1 base and J gave up 2 bases; unmatched junction bases: 3. The CDR3 spans 15 residues. The germline V gene has CDR1 SGHRS and CDR2 YFSETQ. DNA of the CDR3: TGCGCCAGCAGCTTGACTAGCGGGCGGCAAGAGACCCAGTACTTC. It is translated as CASSLTSGRQETQYF.

The chain has TRBV5-4 and TRBJ2-5, with 7 bases lining up with TRBD1. CDR3 length: 14 amino acids. V lost 4 bases to trimming and J lost 3 bases; unmatched junction nucleotides: 6. Germline CDR1 is SGHNT and CDR2 is YYREEE (reference sequence). The CDR3 DNA sequence: TGTGCCAGCAGCCTAGGGGGCACCGAAGAGACCCAGTACTTC. Translating it yields CASSLGGTEETQYF. Full variable domain (missing parts from reference TRBV5-4 and TRBJ2-5): ETGVTQSPTHLIKTRGQQVTLRCSSQSGHNTVSWYQQALGQGPQFIFQYYREEENGRGNFPPRFSGLQFPNYSSELNVNALELDDSALYLCASSLGGTEETQYFGPGTRLLVL.

The chain links TRBV29-1 to TRBJ1-1, with D unclear. CDR1 and CDR2 from the germline V gene are SQVTM and ANQGSEA. The CDR3 has 12 residues. Trimming shortened V by 4 bases and J by 5 bases, and 11 bases separated the two germline ends. CDR3 loop: CSVGSLGTEAFF. In nucleotides, the CDR3 is TGCAGCGTTGGGTCCCTCGGTACTGAAGCTTTCTTT. Using reference TRBV29-1 and TRBJ1-1 for the parts outside the CDR3, the full variable domain is SAVISQKPSRDICQRGTSLTIQCQVDSQVTMMFWYRQQPGQSLTLIATANQGSEATYESGFVIDKFPISRPNLTFSTLTVSNMSPEDSSIYLCSVGSLGTEAFFGQGTRLTVV.

This chain links TRBV2 with TRBJ2-1; perhaps TRBD1 as D (5 bases). V was trimmed by 1 base and J by 4 bases, leaving 11 bases between them. This CDR3 has 15 amino acids. The V gene's germline CDR1 is SNHLY and CDR2 FYNNEI. The CDR3 sequence is CASSEVQDLYNEQFF. CDR3 coding DNA: TGTGCCAGCAGTGAAGTACAGGACCTATACAATGAGCAGTTCTTC.

V is TRBV10-2 and J is TRBJ2-2; 8 bases line up with TRBD2. The ends lost 8 bases at V and 5 bases at J; junction bases unmatched: 7. There are 14 residues in the CDR3. CDR1 is WSHSY and CDR2 is SAAADI in the germline V gene. CDR3 sequence (DNA): TGCGCCAGCGTGCAGGGCGGGGGGACCGGGGAGCTGTTTTTT. This translates into CASVQGGGTGELFF.

This clone appeared a single time. The chain links TRBV11-3 to TRBJ2-7; 7 bases map to TRBD1. Germline V gives CDR1 SGHNT, CDR2 YENEEA. The V gene end was trimmed by 3 bases and the J gene end by 2 bases; junction bases not matched to a gene: 4. CDR3 length: 14 residues. The CDR3 DNA reads as TGTGCCAGCAGCTTCCCGGGACAGACCTACGAGCAGTACTTC. Translated, it gives CASSFPGQTYEQYF.

This sequence joins TRBV5-6 and TRBJ2-7; D possibly corresponds to TRBD1 (5 bases). V was clipped by 0 bases and J by 0 bases, with 10 bases between them. Germline V gives CDR1 SGHDT, CDR2 YYEEEE. The CDR3 length is 15 residues. For the CDR3, the DNA is TGTGCCAGCAGCTTGGTGGGGCTTTCCTCCTACGAGCAGTACTTC. It translates to CASSLVGLSSYEQYF.

This chain connects TRBV2 to TRBJ2-5; the D is unclear. The CDR3 length is 15 residues. V was pared by 4 bases and J by 4 bases, with 16 bases between. CDR1 and CDR2 (germline): SNHLY, FYNNEI. The CDR3 region has the DNA TGTGCCAGCAGTGGGTATTCGGGTAATGGAGAGACCCAGTACTTC. This translates into CASSGYSGNGETQYF.

The chain combines TRBV28 with TRBJ1-2; TRBD1 might be the D (6 bases). Trimming left V 3 bases short and J 4 bases short, with 24 bases between. The germline V gene has CDR1 MDHEN and CDR2 SYDVKM. The length of the CDR3 is 18 residues. The CDR3 reads CASSLLEGVQGGTYGYTF. CDR3 nucleotides: TGTGCCAGCAGTTTGTTAGAGGGGGTTCAGGGTGGTACCTATGGCTACACCTTC.

The rearrangement joins TRBV19 to TRBJ1-5, with 8 bases matching TRBD1. Germline V gives CDR1 LNHDA, CDR2 SQIVND (reference sequence). V shed 1 base and J 2 bases; nucleotides not matched to a gene: 4. The CDR3 contains 16 residues. The CDR3 reads CASSIGTGLGNQPQHF. CDR3 sequence (DNA): TGTGCCAGTAGTATAGGGACAGGGCTTGGCAATCAGCCCCAGCATTTT.

By sample share, this clone is medium-sized. The chain uses TRBV4-1 and TRBJ1-6; D perhaps matches TRBD1 (6 bases). CDR3 length equals 16 residues. The germline V gene has CDR1 MGHRA and CDR2 YSYEKL. V lost 5 bases and J lost 1, with 12 bases in between. The chain's CDR3 is CASSYQQGSYNSPLHF. The CDR3, as DNA: TGCGCCAGCAGCTACCAGCAGGGGTCCTATAATTCACCCCTCCACTTT.

Comment on this clone: At one end, the junction sequence differs from germline, possibly due to a read error. The rearrangement links TRBV27 to TRBJ2-5; 9 positions match TRBD2. CDR3 length: 17 residues. In germline, CDR1 is MNHEY, CDR2 SMNVEV (reference sequence). The CDR3 spells CASSPFAGGPLRETRYF. In DNA form, the CDR3 reads TGTGCCAGCAGCCCTTTTGCGGGGGGGCCACTGCGGGAGACCCGGTACTTC.

The V call is TRBV7-6, the J call TRBJ2-7; D perhaps matches TRBD2 (6 bases). Germline loops: CDR1 SGHVS, CDR2 FNYEAQ. V was pared by 1 base and J by 3 bases, with 13 bases between. There are 15 residues in the CDR3. CDR3 sequence (DNA): TGTGCCAGCAGCTTAGATCCGGGACTTTTCTACGAGCAGTACTTC. This sequence encodes CASSLDPGLFYEQYF.

The chain employs TRBV10-3 and TRBJ1-2, with D possibly being TRBD1 (5 bases). Germline CDR1 ENHRY, CDR2 SYGVKD. V was shortened by 0 bases and J by 7 bases, with 18 bases between the two germline ends. This CDR3 region has 16 residues. As DNA, the CDR3 is TGTGCCATCAGTGAGTCCCGGGCCGCGGAGGGGACTGGCTACACCTTC. It encodes CAISESRAAEGTGYTF.